The source of this T cell receptor beta chain is a study of cytomegalovirus exposure and HLA in healthy donors. Points from the study as a whole: Researchers reported that a few CMV-associated chains were confirmed in vitro as CMV antigen-specific. Cytomegalovirus-associated TCR beta chains were listed, numbering some 150.

Germline V gives CDR1 LNHNV, CDR2 YYDKDF (reference sequence). The CDR3 is made up of 12 amino acids. The V end was cut by 3 bases, the J end by 3 bases, with 3 bases between. Produced via immunoSEQ multiplex PCR; TCRdb's table is partial and in-frame only. Of about 270,000 clones listed, approximately 86% are singletons. Notes on this clone: The antigen is unknown.

The donors were part of the roughly 130-subject validation cohort, which stood apart from the 666-subject first cohort. Sequencing was performed on PBMCs. The gene calls are TRBV15 and TRBJ1-5; no reliable D call. This receptor was taken from a woman under 30 in good health and CMV-seronegative. CDR3 sequence: CATSSHNQPQHF. CDR3 in DNA: TGTGCCACCAGCAGCCACAATCAGCCCCAGCATTTT. Together with reference TRBV15 and TRBJ1-5, the CDR3 gives the full variable domain: DAMVIQNPRYQVTQFGKPVTLSCSQTLNHNVMYWYQQKSSQAPKLLFHYYDKDFNNEADTPDNFQSRRPNTSFCFLDIRSPGLGDTAMYLCATSSHNQPQHFGDGTRLSIL.